These T cell receptor beta chains were read from a single sample in a study of neurological immune-mediated disorders. TCRdb independently ran MiXCR on the 5' RACE reads; one entry per CDR3 protein. This repertoire shows 70,000 to 90,000 distinct CDR3 sequences, 5.8% found once; its top ten account for roughly 7.9%. The sample taken for sequencing was PBMCs. The receptors were gathered from an older woman with multiple sclerosis. CDR3s include the opening cysteine and the closing phenylalanine or tryptophan. A D gene is named only where the DNA matches it firmly. A row's size may be missing; if present it is once, few, many or a size class.

j_gene,d_gene,abundance,v_gene,CDR3nt,CDR3aa
TRBJ1-2,TRBD1,many,TRBV29-1,TGCAGCGTTGATGGGACAGCTAACTATGGCTACACCTTC,CSVDGTANYGYTF
TRBJ1-4,-,many,TRBV6-5,TGTGCCAGCAGTTACTCTGGGGGAGAAAAACTGTTTTTT,CASSYSGGEKLFF
TRBJ1-4,-,many,TRBV20-1,TGCAGTGCTAGAGCGGGACCAGCCGCCGCAACTAATGAAAAACTGTTTTTT,CSARAGPAAATNEKLFF
TRBJ2-3,TRBD2,-,TRBV5-1,TGCGCCAGCAGCTTGGCTAAGACTAGCGGGGGAAGAGGCACAGATACGCAGTATTTT,CASSLAKTSGGRGTDTQYF
TRBJ2-5,TRBD2,many,TRBV2,TGTGCCAGCGTCTCCGGGACTAGCGGGGGAGAGACCCAGTACTTC,CASVSGTSGGETQYF
TRBJ2-2,-,-,TRBV5-1,TGCGCCAGCAGCGCCTACACCGGGGAGCTGTTTTTT,CASSAYTGELFF
TRBJ2-3,TRBD2,many,TRBV12-3/TRBV12-4,TGTGCCAGCAATACGGGACTAGCTATCGCAGATACGCAGTATTTT,CASNTGLAIADTQYF
TRBJ1-3,-,many,TRBV12-3/TRBV12-4,TGTGCCAGCAGTTTATGGGGTTCTGGAAACACCATATATTTT,CASSLWGSGNTIYF
TRBJ2-1,TRBD2,many,TRBV5-4,TGTGCCAGCAGTCACCCAGGGAGGGGTTACAATGAGCAGTTCTTC,CASSHPGRGYNEQFF
TRBJ2-7,TRBD2,many,TRBV15,TGTGCCACCAGCAGATCCACCCTAGCGGTCTACGAGCAGTACTTC,CATSRSTLAVYEQYF
TRBJ2-7,-,many,TRBV7-8,TGTGCCAGCAGCGGGCCCAGGTCACAGGCATTCTACGAGCAGTACTTC,CASSGPRSQAFYEQYF
TRBJ1-4,TRBD1,-,TRBV12-3/TRBV12-4,TGTGCCAGCAGTTCGACAGGGATAGAAGAAAAACTGTTTTTT,CASSSTGIEEKLFF
TRBJ1-2,-,many,TRBV14,TGTGCCAGCAGCCATCCAGGGTCCGGGAACTATGGCTACACCTTC,CASSHPGSGNYGYTF
TRBJ2-6,-,-,TRBV20-1,TGCAGTGCTATAGTTGCCTCTGGGGCCAACGTCCTGACTTTC,CSAIVASGANVLTF
TRBJ2-3,TRBD2,many,TRBV20-1,TGCAGTGCTAGCCTAGCGGGGGGGCATACAGATACGCAGTATTTT,CSASLAGGHTDTQYF
TRBJ2-7,-,many,TRBV6-1,TGTGCCAGCAGTGATATTGCCAGGCGGCCAACCTACGAGCAGTACTTC,CASSDIARRPTYEQYF
TRBJ1-5,-,many,TRBV4-1,TGCGCCAGCAGCCAAGCCGTGACAAACCATCAGCCCCAGCATTTT,CASSQAVTNHQPQHF
TRBJ1-1,-,many,TRBV5-5,TGTGCCAGCAGCTTGGTGTCGTCAGGGAGCACTGAAGCTTTCTTT,CASSLVSSGSTEAFF
TRBJ2-7,-,few,TRBV2,TGTGCCAGCAAAGGGAACTCCGAGGACGAGCAGTACTTC,CASKGNSEDEQYF
TRBJ2-7,TRBD1,many,TRBV5-4,TGTGCCAGCACCCCCCGGGACAGCTCCTACGAGCAGTACTTC,CASTPRDSSYEQYF
TRBJ2-4,-,many,TRBV5-1,TGCGCCAGCAGCTTGGCTGGGGCCGGAGCCAAAAACATTCAGTACTTC,CASSLAGAGAKNIQYF
TRBJ2-2,-,many,TRBV5-1,TGCGCCAGCACTAATCTACAATTGGGGGAGCTGTTTTTT,CASTNLQLGELFF
TRBJ1-1,-,many,TRBV7-8,TGTGCCAGCAGCCTCCTCCCGGGAGGGGGGGTAAACACTGAAGCTTTCTTT,CASSLLPGGGVNTEAFF
TRBJ1-4,TRBD1,many,TRBV5-1,TGCGCCAGCAGCTTGGCTGGGACAGGGGAGGAAAAACTGTTTTTT,CASSLAGTGEEKLFF
TRBJ1-2,TRBD1,many,TRBV11-2,TGTGCCAGCAGCTACCAGGGGGGTAACTATGGCTACACCTTC,CASSYQGGNYGYTF
TRBJ2-7,-,-,TRBV20-1,TGCAGTGCTATACTAAACAGGGACTACGAGCAGTACTTC,CSAILNRDYEQYF
TRBJ1-1,-,many,TRBV20-1,TGCAGGGCGGGAGAGCACCCGAACACTGAAGCTTTCTTT,CRAGEHPNTEAFF
TRBJ2-7,TRBD1,many,TRBV12-3/TRBV12-4,TGTGCCAGCAGTCTCGGGACAGGGGGTGGCTACGAGCAGTACTTC,CASSLGTGGGYEQYF
TRBJ1-5,-,few,TRBV5-1,TGCGCCAGCAGCTTGCGCGGGGGAGATCAGCCCCAGCATTTT,CASSLRGGDQPQHF
TRBJ1-5,-,many,TRBV5-1,TGCGCCAGCAGCTTGGGAGGGAGGAGCAATCAGCCCCAGCATTTT,CASSLGGRSNQPQHF
TRBJ2-1,-,many,TRBV15,TGTGCCACCAGCAGAGGACGGGGCAACAATGAGCAGTTCTTC,CATSRGRGNNEQFF
TRBJ1-6,TRBD1,-,TRBV6-5,TGTGCCAGCAGTTACGGCCATGGAGGGGGCGTTTCACCCCTCCACTTT,CASSYGHGGGVSPLHF
TRBJ2-1,-,many,TRBV5-1,TGCGCCAGCAGCCTCGGGACGGGTGGATACAATGAGCAGTTCTTC,CASSLGTGGYNEQFF
TRBJ2-7,TRBD1,many,TRBV7-9,TGTGCCAGCAGCAAAAGGACGACAGGGATCGGGGTCGAGCAGTACTTC,CASSKRTTGIGVEQYF
TRBJ1-2,-,many,TRBV3-1,TGTGCCAGCAGCCAGCCCGGAGGGGGGAGTGGCTACACCTTC,CASSQPGGGSGYTF
TRBJ2-5,-,many,TRBV7-2,TGTGCCAGCAGCTTAGTAGGGGTTTTGGAGACCCAGTACTTC,CASSLVGVLETQYF
TRBJ2-4,TRBD2,few,TRBV7-2,TGTGCCAGCAGCCCCGGACTAGCGGGAAACATTCAGTACTTC,CASSPGLAGNIQYF
TRBJ1-1,-,-,TRBV18,TGTGCCAGCTCACTCCAGGGCACTGAAGCTTTCTTT,CASSLQGTEAFF
TRBJ1-1,-,many,TRBV20-1,TGCAGTGCTAGAGCGACAACAGGGAGGGTAACTGAAGCTTTCTTT,CSARATTGRVTEAFF
TRBJ1-6,-,many,TRBV5-1,TGCGCCAGCAGCTTGGAGGGCAGTGTCTCGCCCCTCCACTTT,CASSLEGSVSPLHF
TRBJ2-7,TRBD1,many,TRBV5-1,TGCGCCAGCAGTACCGGGACAGGGGGCAACGAGCAGTACTTC,CASSTGTGGNEQYF
TRBJ2-3,-,many,TRBV5-1,TGCGCCAGCAGCTTGATATTAGCTGGCACAGATACGCAGTATTTT,CASSLILAGTDTQYF